This TCR beta chain derives from a study of radiation and T cells in renal cell carcinoma. Study-level results: Pretreatment tumor biopsies were lacking, so baseline clonotypes are unknown. Top tumor clonotypes rose in blood 2 weeks post-radiation, then contracted.

Time point: blood 2 weeks post-SBRT. Treatment in this sample: 15 Gy SBRT to primary tumor, nephrectomy 4 weeks later. Radiation-treated patients gave blood at baseline, week 2 and week 4. The patient's renal cell carcinoma had clear cell pathology. This clone was detected a few times. The antigen remains unidentified. TCRdb's table, derived via immunoSEQ multiplex PCR, lists solely in-frame clones and lacks some. Among about 130,000 clones listed, approximately 75% were seen once. This material consisted of blood, taken from a patient whose treatment included radiotherapy and nephrectomy. The clonotype comes from a woman aged 55-69 years with renal cell carcinoma.

CDR3 region: CAWSGITNQPQHF. CDR3 nucleotide sequence: TGTGCCTGGTCCGGGATTACCAATCAGCCCCAGCATTTT. This chain uses TRBV30 with TRBJ1-5; D unresolved. CDR1 and CDR2 from the germline V gene are GTSNPN and SVGIG (reference sequence). The CDR3 extends over 13 amino acids. V lost 5 bases, J lost 3 bases, and 11 bases lay in between.